This TCR beta chain was recovered during a study of T cell repertoires in aging, cancer and after chemotherapy. At the level of the study: The whole study produced a dataset of approximately 10 million TCR reads.

Within the sample, this clonotype is medium-sized. Multiplex touch-down PCR with TRB-A/B primers amplified rearranged V-D-J TRB sequences. One entry per CDR3 protein, called by TCRdb with MiXCR from the multiplex PCR reads. This table has under 6,500 distinct CDR3 sequences, 30% appearing once. The template was genomic DNA from peripheral blood, not RNA. The germline V gene encodes CDR1 MNHEY and CDR2 SVGEGT. Trimming removed 8 bases from V and 0 bases from J, with 6 bases in between. The CDR3 length is 12 residues. The V gene is TRBV6-2 or TRBV6-3, the J gene TRBJ2-3; unclear D gene. The origin of this receptor is a human donor with a blood cancer. The sample comprised blood. CDR3: CASHTSTDTQYF. In DNA, the CDR3 is TGTGCCAGCCATACTAGCACAGATACGCAGTATTTT.